Presented here are 14 T cell receptor beta chains from one specimen sequenced in a study of shared clonotypes between healthy human individuals (dated by TCRdb to about 2020). The method was the immunoSEQ multiplex PCR assay. TCRdb provides this immuneACCESS table in a form limited to in-frame rearrangements. Some clones are lacking; in checked studies, under half of them reflect an unresolved V gene, and why the rest are absent is not known. This sample has roughly 500,000 clones in its table, and about 96% of those were observed once. The ten largest clones capture around 0.067% of the sample. Sequencing used naive CD4+ T cells sorted from blood. Taken with the paper, the label for cell subset or site translates to: CD45RA+ positively selected. Receptors originate from a woman aged 30 to 39 in good health.

Notes on this clone: Distinct nucleotide sequences in the sample also encode this CDR3. The rearrangement uses TRBV18 and TRBJ1-4; D call uncertain. The germline CDR1 and CDR2 sequences are KGHSH and LQKENI. The V and J ends lost 0 bases and 3 bases respectively, with 8 bases between them. CDR3 length: 15 residues. The CDR3 reads CASSPPGVPNEKLFF. In DNA, the CDR3 is TGTGCCAGCTCACCACCGGGTGTGCCTAATGAAAAACTGTTTTTT.

This chain connects TRBV5-1 to TRBJ2-7, with 8 bases fitting TRBD2. Germline V gene sequence: CDR1 SGHRS, CDR2 YFSETQ. CDR3 length: 13 amino acids. V trimming: 10 bases; J trimming: 0 bases; junction bases outside the gene matches: 6. The CDR3 here is CAPYLAGSYEQYF. The DNA for the CDR3 is TGCGCCCCTTATCTAGCGGGCTCCTACGAGCAGTACTTC.

The chain uses TRBV27 and TRBJ2-7, with 7 bases aligning to TRBD2. Losses at the gene ends were 9 bases for V and 0 bases for J; bases not matched to a gene: 14. CDR3 length: 16 residues. Per the germline V gene, CDR1 is MNHEY and CDR2 is SMNVEV (reference sequence). The chain's CDR3 is CARRSPGGSFSYEQYF. Written as DNA, the CDR3 is TGTGCCAGGAGGAGCCCCGGGGGGTCCTTCTCCTACGAGCAGTACTTC.

The chain recombines TRBV11-3 with TRBJ2-1; D may be TRBD1 (6 bases). The CDR3 is 14 residues long. Deletions cut 6 bases from V and 3 bases from J, with 12 bases between. Per the germline V gene, CDR1 is SGHNT and CDR2 is YENEEA. The CDR3 DNA is TGTGCCAGCAGTTCCGGGACACTCTACAATGAGCAGTTCTTC. Translation: CASSSGTLYNEQFF.

This sequence joins TRBV27 and TRBJ1-2; TRBD1 is a possible D gene (6 bases). V lost 5 bases and J 4 bases, leaving 17 bases between the germline ends. Germline-derived CDR1 and CDR2 are MNHEY and SMNVEV (reference sequence). The CDR3 spans 15 residues. CDR3 nucleotides: TGTGCCAGCAGTCCCAACTTGGGACAAATCTATGGCTACACCTTC. This sequence encodes CASSPNLGQIYGYTF.

The gene calls are TRBV5-1 and TRBJ2-5, with D perhaps TRBD1 (6 bases). This CDR3 comprises 15 residues. Germline CDR1 SGHRS, CDR2 YFSETQ. Between the trimmed V and J ends, which lost 4 bases and 2 bases, there was a span of 15 bases. CDR3 DNA: TGCGCCAGCAGCCCCCCCAGGGGCTCGCAAGAGACCCAGTACTTC. It specifies CASSPPRGSQETQYF.

This chain links TRBV19 with TRBJ1-2, with 7 bases identical to TRBD1. J was trimmed by 3 bases and V by 5 bases; bases with no gene match: 6. Looked up from germline, CDR1 is LNHDA and CDR2 is SQIVND (reference sequence). The CDR3 extends over 14 amino acids. The CDR3 sequence is CASSLTGPYYGYTF. CDR3 nucleotides: TGTGCCAGTAGTTTGACAGGGCCCTACTATGGCTACACCTTC.

The chain combines TRBV27 with TRBJ1-2; D gene uncertain. The V gene's germline CDR1 is MNHEY and CDR2 SMNVEV (reference sequence). The V gene lost 4 bases and the J gene lost 2 bases, with 11 bases spanning the gap. The CDR3 covers 14 residues. The CDR3 bases are TGTGCCAGCAGTTGGTCAGGAGAGAACTATGGCTACACCTTC. It is translated as CASSWSGENYGYTF.

The CDR3 spells CASSYSTASNTEAFF. The CDR3 coding sequence is TGTGCCAGCAGTTACTCCACAGCCTCGAACACTGAAGCTTTCTTT. The chain combines TRBV6-5 with TRBJ1-1; D gene ambiguous. V was shortened by 0 bases and J by 1 base, with 9 bases between the two germline ends. Germline CDR1 MNHEY, CDR2 SVGAGI. The CDR3 extends over 15 amino acids.

This chain connects TRBV19 to TRBJ1-2; D is possibly TRBD1 (6 bases). Trimming removed 6 bases from V and 8 bases from J, with 13 bases in between. CDR3 length: 12 residues. Germline V lookup: CDR1 LNHDA, CDR2 SQIVND (reference sequence). The CDR3 DNA reads TGTGCCAGTAGACAGGGAATGTGGGGCTACACCTTC. Translated, it gives CASRQGMWGYTF.

The chain links TRBV6-1 to TRBJ1-2; weak D call: TRBD1 (5 bases). This CDR3 is 14 amino acids long. V was shortened by 6 bases and J by 3 bases, with 14 bases between the two germline ends. Germline CDR1 is MNHNS and CDR2 is SASEGT. Written as DNA, the CDR3 is TGTGCCAGCAGGAAGGGGCCGGCGGACTATGGCTACACCTTC. This gives the protein CASRKGPADYGYTF.

This chain connects TRBV11-3 to TRBJ2-5; 9 bases match TRBD1. The CDR3 totals 16 residues. J lost 1 base, V lost 5 bases, and 8 bases had no gene match. From germline, CDR1 is SGHNT and CDR2 YENEEA. CDR3 residues: CASSQPGQGVQETQYF. Here the CDR3 DNA reads TGTGCCAGCAGCCAACCGGGACAGGGTGTCCAAGAGACCCAGTACTTC.

This clone appeared a single time. The V gene is TRBV9, the J gene TRBJ1-4, with D unresolved. Per the germline V gene, CDR1 is SGDLS and CDR2 is YYNGEE. The CDR3 has 15 residues. Trimming took 0 bases from V and 5 from J, leaving 11 bases between them. The CDR3 coding sequence is TGTGCCAGCAGCGTAGGAGGACCCCGAAATGAAAAACTGTTTTTT. Encoded protein: CASSVGGPRNEKLFF.

The gene calls are TRBV11-2 and TRBJ1-1; a possible D gene is TRBD1 (6 bases). V was shortened by 3 bases and J by 5 bases, with 10 bases between the two germline ends. Germline V CDR1 and CDR2: SGHAT, FQNNGV. The CDR3 length is 13 residues. The CDR3 here is CASSFGQGTEAFF. As DNA, the CDR3 is TGTGCCAGCAGCTTTGGTCAGGGGACTGAAGCTTTCTTT.